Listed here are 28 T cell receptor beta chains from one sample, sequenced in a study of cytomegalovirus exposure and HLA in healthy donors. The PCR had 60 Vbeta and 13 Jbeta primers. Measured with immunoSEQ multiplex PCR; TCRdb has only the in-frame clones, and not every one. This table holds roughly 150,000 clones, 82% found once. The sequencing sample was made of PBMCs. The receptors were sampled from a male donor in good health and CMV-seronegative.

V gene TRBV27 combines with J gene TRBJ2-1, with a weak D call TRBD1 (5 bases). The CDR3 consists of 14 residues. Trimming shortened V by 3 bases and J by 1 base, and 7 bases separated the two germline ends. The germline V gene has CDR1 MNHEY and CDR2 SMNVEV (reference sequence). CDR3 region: CASSLQGSYNEQFF. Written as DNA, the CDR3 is TGTGCCAGCAGTTTGCAGGGATCCTACAATGAGCAGTTCTTC.

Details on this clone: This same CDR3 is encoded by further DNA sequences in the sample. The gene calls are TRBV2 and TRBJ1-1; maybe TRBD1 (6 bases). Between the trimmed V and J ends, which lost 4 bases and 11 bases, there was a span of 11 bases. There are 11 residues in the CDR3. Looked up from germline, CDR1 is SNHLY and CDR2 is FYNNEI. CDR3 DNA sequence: TGTGCCAGCAGTGCGGCAGGGGTTGCTTTCTTT. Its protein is CASSAAGVAFF.

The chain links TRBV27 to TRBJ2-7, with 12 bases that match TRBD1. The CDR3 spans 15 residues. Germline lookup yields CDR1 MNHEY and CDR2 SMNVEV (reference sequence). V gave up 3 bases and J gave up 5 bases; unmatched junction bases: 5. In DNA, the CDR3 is TGTGCCAGCAGTTTGCTCGGGACAGGGGGCCACGAGCAGTACTTC. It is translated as CASSLLGTGGHEQYF.

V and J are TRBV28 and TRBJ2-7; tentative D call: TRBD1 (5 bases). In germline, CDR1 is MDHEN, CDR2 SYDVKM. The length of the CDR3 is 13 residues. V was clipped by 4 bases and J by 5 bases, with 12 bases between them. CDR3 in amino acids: CASSSPARDEQYF. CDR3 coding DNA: TGTGCCAGCAGTTCCCCCGCCAGGGACGAGCAGTACTTC.

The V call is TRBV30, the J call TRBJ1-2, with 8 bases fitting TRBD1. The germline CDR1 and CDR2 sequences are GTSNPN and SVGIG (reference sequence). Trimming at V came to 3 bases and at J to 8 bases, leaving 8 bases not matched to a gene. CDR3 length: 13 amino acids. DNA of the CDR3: TGTGCCTGGAGCCAACAGGGGGAAGGGGGCTACACCTTC. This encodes CAWSQQGEGGYTF.

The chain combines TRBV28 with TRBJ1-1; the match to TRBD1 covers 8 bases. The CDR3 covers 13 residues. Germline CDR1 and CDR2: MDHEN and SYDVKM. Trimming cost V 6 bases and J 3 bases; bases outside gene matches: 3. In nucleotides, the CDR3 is TGTGCCAGCAGCCTACAGGGGGACACTGAAGCTTTCTTT. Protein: CASSLQGDTEAFF.

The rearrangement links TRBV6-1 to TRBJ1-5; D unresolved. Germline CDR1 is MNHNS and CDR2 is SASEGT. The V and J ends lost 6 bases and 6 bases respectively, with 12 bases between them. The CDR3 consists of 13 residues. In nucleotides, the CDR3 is TGTGCCAGCAGCCCGCCCGGGTTTCAGCCCCAGCATTTT. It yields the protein CASSPPGFQPQHF.

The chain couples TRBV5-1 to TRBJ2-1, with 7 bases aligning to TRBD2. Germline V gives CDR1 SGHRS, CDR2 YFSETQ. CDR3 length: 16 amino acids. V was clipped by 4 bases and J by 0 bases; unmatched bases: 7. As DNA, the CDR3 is TGCGCCAGCAGCGTCCTTGGCGGGAGCTCCTACAATGAGCAGTTCTTC. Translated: CASSVLGGSSYNEQFF.

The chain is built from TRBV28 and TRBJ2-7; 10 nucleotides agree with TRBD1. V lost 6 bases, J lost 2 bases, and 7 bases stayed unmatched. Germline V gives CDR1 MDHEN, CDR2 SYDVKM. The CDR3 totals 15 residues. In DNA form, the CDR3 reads TGTGCCAGCAGATCCGACAGGGGGCCTACCTACGAGCAGTACTTC. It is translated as CASRSDRGPTYEQYF. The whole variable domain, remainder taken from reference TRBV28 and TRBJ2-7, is DVKVTQSSRYLVKRTGEKVFLECVQDMDHENMFWYRQDPGLGLRLIYFSYDVKMKEKGDIPEGYSVSREKKERFSLILESASTNQTSMYLCASRSDRGPTYEQYFGPGTRLTVT.

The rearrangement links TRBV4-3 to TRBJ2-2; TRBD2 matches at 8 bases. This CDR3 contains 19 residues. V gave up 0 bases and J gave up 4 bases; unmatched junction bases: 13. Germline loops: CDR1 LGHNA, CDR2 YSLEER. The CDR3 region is CASSQDGSFGRATTGELFF. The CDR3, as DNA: TGCGCCAGCAGCCAAGATGGGAGCTTCGGGAGGGCGACCACCGGGGAGCTGTTTTTT.

The CDR3: CASRLAGAETQYF. DNA of the CDR3: TGTGCCAGCAGGCTAGCGGGAGCAGAGACCCAGTACTTC. The chain is built from TRBV6-5 and TRBJ2-5; 10 bases agree with TRBD2. The ends lost 6 bases at V and 4 bases at J; junction bases unmatched: 2. The V gene's germline CDR1 is MNHEY and CDR2 SVGAGI. The CDR3 spans 13 residues.

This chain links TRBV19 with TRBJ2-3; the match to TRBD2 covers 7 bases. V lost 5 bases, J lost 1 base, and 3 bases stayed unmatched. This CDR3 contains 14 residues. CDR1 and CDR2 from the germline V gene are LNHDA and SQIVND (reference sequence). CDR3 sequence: CASSPSGGTDTQYF. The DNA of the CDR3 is TGTGCCAGTAGTCCTAGCGGAGGCACAGATACGCAGTATTTT.

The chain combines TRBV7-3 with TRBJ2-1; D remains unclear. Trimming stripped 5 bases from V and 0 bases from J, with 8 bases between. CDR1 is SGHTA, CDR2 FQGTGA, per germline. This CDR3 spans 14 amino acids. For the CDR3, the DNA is TGTGCCAGCAGCAAACAGAGCTCCTACAATGAGCAGTTCTTC. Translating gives CASSKQSSYNEQFF.

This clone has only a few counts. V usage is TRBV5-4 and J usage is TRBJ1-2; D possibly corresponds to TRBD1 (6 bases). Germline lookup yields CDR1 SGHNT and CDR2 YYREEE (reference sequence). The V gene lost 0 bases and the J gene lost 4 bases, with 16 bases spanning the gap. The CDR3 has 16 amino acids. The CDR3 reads CASSLAGGAGAYGYTF. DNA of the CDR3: TGTGCCAGCAGCTTGGCCGGAGGAGCAGGGGCCTATGGCTACACCTTC. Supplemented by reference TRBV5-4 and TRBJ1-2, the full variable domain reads ETGVTQSPTHLIKTRGQQVTLRCSSQSGHNTVSWYQQALGQGPQFIFQYYREEENGRGNFPPRFSGLQFPNYSSELNVNALELDDSALYLCASSLAGGAGAYGYTFGSGTRLTVV.

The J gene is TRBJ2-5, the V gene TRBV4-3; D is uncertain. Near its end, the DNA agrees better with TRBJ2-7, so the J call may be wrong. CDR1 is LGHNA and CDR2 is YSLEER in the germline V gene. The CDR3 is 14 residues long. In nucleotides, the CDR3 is TGCGCCAGCAGCCAAGGGAGATTCTCCTACGAGCAGTACTTC. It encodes CASSQGRFSYEQYF.

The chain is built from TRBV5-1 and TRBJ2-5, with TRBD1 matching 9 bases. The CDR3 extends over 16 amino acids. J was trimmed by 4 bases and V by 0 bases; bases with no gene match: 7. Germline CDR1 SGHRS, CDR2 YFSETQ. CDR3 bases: TGCGCCAGCAGCTTGGCCGGGACAGGGTTAGGAGAGACCCAGTACTTC. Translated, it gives CASSLAGTGLGETQYF.

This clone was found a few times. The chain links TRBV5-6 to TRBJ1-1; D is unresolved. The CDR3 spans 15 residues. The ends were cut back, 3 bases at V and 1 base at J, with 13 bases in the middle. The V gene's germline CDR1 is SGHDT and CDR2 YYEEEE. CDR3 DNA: TGTGCCAGCAGCTGGGAGAATTGGGAGAACACTGAAGCTTTCTTT. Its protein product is CASSWENWENTEAFF.

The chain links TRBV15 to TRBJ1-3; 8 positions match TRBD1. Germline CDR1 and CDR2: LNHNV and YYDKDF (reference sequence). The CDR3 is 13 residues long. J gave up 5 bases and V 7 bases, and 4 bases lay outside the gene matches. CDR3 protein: CATTGQGRNTIYF. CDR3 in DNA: TGTGCCACCACCGGACAGGGCAGAAACACCATATATTTT.

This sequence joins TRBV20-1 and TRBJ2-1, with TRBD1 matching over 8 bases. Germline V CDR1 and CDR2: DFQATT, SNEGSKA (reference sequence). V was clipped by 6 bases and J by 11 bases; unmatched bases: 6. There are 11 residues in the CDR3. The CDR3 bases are TGCAGTGCCGGACAGGGTGGGAAGCAGTTCTTC. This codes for CSAGQGGKQFF.

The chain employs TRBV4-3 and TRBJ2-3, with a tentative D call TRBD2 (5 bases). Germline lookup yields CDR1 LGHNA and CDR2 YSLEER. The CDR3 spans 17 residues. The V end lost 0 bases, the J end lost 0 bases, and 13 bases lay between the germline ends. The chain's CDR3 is CASSQDRRATSTDTQYF. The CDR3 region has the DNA TGCGCCAGCAGCCAAGATCGGCGGGCCACTAGCACAGATACGCAGTATTTT.

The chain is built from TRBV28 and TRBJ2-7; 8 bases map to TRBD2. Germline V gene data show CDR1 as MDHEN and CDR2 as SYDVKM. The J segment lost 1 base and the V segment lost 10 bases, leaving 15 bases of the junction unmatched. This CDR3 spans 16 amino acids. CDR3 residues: CATMRAGAPFSYEQYF. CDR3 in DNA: TGTGCCACCATGCGAGCGGGAGCCCCTTTTTCCTACGAGCAGTACTTC.

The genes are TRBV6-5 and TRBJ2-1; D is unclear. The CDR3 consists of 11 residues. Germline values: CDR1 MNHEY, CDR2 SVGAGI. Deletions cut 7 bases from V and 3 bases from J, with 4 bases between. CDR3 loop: CASTHYNEQFF. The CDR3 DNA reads TGTGCCAGCACCCACTACAATGAGCAGTTCTTC.

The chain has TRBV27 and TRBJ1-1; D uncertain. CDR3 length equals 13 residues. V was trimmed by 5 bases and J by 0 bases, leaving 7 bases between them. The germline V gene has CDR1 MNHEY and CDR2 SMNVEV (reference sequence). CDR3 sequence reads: CASSPHMNTEAFF. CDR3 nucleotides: TGTGCCAGCAGTCCCCACATGAACACTGAAGCTTTCTTT.

The CDR3: CASSLGYGQNYEQYF. In nucleotides, the CDR3 is TGTGCCAGCAGCTTAGGTTACGGACAGAACTACGAGCAGTACTTC. The chain recombines TRBV7-6 with TRBJ2-7; D is perhaps TRBD1 (6 bases). Germline V gene lookup returns CDR1 SGHVS and CDR2 FNYEAQ. The CDR3 spans 15 residues. V dropped 1 base and J dropped 3 bases, with 13 bases sitting between them.

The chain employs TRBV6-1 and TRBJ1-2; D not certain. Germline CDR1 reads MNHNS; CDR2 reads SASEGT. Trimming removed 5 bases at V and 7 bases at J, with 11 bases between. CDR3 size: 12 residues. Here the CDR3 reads CASSLAGGGYTF. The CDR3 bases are TGTGCCAGCAGTCTCGCGGGAGGTGGCTACACCTTC.

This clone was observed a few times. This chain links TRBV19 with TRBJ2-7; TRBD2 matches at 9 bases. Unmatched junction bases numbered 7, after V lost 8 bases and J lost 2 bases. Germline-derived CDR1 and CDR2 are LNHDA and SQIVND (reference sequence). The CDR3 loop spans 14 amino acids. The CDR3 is CASGPTSGAYEQYF. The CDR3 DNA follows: TGTGCCAGTGGTCCGACTAGCGGCGCCTACGAGCAGTACTTC.

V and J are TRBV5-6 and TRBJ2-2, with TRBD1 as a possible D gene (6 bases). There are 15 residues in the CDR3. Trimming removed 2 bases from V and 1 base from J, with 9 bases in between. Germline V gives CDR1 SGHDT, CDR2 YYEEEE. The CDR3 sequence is CASSFGGLNTGELFF. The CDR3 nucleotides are TGTGCCAGCAGCTTTGGGGGCTTGAACACCGGGGAGCTGTTTTTT.

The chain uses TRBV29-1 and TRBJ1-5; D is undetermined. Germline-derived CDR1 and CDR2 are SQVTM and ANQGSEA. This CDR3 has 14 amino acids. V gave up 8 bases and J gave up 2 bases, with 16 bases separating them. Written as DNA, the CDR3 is TGCAGCTACCGAGGTATTGACGGCAATCAGCCCCAGCATTTT. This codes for CSYRGIDGNQPQHF.